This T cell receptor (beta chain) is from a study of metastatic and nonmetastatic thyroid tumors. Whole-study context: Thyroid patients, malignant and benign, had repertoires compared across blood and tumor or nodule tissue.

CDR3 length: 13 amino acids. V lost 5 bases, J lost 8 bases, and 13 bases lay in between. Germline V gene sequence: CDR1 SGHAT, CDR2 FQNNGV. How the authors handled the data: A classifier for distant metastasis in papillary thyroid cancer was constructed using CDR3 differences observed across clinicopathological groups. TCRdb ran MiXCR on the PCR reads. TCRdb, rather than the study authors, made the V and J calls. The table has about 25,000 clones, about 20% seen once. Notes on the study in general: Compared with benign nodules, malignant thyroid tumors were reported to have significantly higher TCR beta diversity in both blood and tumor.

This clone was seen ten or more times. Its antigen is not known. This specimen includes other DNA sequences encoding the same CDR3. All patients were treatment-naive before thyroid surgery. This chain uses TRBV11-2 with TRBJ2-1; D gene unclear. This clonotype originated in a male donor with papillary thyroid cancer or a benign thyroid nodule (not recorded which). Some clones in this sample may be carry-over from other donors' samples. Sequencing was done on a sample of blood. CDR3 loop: CASSVDKGDEQFF. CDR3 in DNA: TGTGCCAGCAGCGTCGATAAAGGCGATGAGCAGTTCTTC.